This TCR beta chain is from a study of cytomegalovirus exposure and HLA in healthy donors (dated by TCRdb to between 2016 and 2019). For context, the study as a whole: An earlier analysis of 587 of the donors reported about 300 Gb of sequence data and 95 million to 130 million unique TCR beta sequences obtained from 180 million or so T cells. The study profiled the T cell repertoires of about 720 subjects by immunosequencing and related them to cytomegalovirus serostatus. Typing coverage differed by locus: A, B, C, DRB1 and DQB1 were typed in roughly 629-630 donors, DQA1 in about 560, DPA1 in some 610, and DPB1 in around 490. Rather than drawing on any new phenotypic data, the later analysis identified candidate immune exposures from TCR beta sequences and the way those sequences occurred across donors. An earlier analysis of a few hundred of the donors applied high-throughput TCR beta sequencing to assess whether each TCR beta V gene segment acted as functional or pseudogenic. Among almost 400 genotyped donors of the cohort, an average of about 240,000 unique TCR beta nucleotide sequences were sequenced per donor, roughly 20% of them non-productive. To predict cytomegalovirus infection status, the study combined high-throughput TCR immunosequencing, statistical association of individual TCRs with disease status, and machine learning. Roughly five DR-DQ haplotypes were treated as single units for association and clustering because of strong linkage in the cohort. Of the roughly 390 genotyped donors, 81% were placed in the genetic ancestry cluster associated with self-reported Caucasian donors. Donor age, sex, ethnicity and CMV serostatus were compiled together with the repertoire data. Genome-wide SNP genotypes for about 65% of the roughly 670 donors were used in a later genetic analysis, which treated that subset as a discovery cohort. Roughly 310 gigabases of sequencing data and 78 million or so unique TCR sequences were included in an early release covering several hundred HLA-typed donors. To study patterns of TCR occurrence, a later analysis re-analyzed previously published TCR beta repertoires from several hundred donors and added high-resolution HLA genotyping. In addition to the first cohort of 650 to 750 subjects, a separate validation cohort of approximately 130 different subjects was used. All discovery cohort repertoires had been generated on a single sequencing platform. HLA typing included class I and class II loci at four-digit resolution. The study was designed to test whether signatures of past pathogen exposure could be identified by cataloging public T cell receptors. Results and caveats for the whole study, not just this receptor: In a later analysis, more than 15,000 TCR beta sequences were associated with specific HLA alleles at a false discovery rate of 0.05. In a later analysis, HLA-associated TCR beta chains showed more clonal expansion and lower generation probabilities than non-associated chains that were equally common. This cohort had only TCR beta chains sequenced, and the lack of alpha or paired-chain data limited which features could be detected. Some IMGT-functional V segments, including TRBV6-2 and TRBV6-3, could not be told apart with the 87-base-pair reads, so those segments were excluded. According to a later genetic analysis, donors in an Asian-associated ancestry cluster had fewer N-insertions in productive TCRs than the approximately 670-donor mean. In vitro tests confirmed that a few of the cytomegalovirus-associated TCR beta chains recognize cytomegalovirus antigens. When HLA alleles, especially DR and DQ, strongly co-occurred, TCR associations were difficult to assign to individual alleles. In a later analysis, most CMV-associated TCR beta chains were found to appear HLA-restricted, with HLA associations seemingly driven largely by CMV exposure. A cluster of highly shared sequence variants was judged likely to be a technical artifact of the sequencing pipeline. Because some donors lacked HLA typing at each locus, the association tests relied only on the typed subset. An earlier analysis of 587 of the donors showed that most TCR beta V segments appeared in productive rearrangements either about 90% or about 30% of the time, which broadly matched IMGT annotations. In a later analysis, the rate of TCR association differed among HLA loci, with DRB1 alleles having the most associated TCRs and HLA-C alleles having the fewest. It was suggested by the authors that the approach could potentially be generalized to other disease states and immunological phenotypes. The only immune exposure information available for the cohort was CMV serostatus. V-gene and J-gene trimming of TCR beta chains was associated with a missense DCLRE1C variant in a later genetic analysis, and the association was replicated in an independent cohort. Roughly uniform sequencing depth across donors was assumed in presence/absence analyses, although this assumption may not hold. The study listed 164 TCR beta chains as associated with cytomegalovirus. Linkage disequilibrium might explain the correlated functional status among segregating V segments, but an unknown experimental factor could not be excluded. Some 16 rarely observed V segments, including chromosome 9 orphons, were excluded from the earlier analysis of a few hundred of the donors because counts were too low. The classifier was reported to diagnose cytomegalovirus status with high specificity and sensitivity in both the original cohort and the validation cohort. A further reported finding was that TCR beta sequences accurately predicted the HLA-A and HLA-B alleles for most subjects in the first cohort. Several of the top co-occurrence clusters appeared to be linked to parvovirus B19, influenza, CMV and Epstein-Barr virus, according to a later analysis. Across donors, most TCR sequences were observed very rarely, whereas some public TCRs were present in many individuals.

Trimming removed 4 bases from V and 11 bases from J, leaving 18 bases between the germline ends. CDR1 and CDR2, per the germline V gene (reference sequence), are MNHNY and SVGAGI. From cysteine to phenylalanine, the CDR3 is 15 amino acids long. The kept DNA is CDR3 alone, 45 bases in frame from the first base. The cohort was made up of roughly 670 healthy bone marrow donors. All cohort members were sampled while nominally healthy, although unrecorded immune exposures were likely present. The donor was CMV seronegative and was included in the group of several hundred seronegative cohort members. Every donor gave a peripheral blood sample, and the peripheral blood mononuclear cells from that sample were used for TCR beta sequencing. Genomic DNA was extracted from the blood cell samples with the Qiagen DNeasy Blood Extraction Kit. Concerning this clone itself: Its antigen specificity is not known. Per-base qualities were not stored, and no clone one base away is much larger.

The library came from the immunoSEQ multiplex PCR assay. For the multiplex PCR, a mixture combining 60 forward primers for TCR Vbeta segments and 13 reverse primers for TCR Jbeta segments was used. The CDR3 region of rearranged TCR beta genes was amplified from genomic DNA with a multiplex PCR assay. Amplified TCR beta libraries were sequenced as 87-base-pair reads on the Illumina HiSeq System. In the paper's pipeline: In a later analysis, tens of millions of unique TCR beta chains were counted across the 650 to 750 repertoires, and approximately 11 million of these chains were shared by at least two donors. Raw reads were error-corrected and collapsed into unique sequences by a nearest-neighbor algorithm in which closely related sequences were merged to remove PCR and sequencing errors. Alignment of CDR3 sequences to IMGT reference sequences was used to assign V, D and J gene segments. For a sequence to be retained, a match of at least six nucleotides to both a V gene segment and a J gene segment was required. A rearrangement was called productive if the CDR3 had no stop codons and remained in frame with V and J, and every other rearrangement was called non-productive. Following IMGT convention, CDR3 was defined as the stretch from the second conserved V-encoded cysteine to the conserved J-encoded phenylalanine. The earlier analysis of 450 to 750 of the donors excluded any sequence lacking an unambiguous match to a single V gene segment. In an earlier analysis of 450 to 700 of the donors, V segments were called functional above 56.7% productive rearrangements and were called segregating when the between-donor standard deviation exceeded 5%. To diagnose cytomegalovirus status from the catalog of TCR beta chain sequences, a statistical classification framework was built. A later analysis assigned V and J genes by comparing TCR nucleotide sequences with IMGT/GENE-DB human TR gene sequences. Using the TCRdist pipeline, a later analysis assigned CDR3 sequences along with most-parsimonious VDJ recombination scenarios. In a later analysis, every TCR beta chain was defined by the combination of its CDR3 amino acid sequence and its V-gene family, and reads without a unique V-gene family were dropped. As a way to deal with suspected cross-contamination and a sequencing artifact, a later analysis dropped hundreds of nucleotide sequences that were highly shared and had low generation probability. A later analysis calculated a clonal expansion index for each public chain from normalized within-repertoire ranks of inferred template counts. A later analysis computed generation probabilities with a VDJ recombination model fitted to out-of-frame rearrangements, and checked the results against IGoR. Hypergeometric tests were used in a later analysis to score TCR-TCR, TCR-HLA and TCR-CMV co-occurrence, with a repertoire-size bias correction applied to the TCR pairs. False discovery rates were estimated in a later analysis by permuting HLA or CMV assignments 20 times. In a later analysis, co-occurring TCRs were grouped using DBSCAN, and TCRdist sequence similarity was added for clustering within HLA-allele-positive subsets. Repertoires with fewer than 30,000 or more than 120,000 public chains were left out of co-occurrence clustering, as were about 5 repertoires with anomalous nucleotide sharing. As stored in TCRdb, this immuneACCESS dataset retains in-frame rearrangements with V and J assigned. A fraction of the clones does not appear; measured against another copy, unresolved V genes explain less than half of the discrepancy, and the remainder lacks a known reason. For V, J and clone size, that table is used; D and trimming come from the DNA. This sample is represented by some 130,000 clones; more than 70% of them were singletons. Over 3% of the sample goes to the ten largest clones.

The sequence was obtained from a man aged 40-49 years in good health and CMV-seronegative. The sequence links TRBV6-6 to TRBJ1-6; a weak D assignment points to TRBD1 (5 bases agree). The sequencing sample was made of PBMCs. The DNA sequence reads TGTGCCAGCAGTTCCACCCTTCAGGGAACGGCACCCCTCCACTTT. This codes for CASSSTLQGTAPLHF.